This T cell receptor beta chain is drawn from a study of T cells after yellow fever vaccination. Study results and caveats: Though it reached lower strength, the secondary response hit its peak faster, day 5 versus 15.

This clonotype was detected a few times. Its antigen remains unknown. Per the germline V gene, CDR1 is SGHDT and CDR2 is YYEEEE. Trimming stripped 3 bases from V and 3 bases from J, with 10 bases between. The CDR3 sequence is 14 residues long. A single record per CDR3 protein comes from TCRdb applying MiXCR to the 5' RACE reads. The sample holds 300,000 to 400,000 distinct CDR3 sequences, under 15% seen once. This clonotype was sampled from a young man who received the YFV17D yellow fever vaccine. The rearrangement uses TRBV5-6 and TRBJ1-5, with unresolved D. The specimen comprised CD4+ T cells sorted from PBMCs, sampled 15 days after the yellow fever booster vaccination. Written as DNA, the CDR3 is TGTGCCAGCAGCTCCTATGTAATCAATCAGCCCCAGCATTTT. This codes for CASSSYVINQPQHF.